The 8 T cell receptor beta chains listed next were all sequenced from one sample in a study of sequential checkpoint blockade in melanoma. TCRdb's table, derived via immunoSEQ multiplex PCR, lists solely in-frame clones and lacks some. The data show around 40,000 clones, with roughly 85% seen just once and 12% held by the top ten. Stated treatment: randomized to nivolumab then ipilimumab (arm A) or the reverse (arm B). Sequences were derived from CD8+ T cells sorted from blood (inferred from file names), sampled from a patient given nivolumab and ipilimumab in sequence. The receptors derive from a human donor with melanoma.

This clone has only one observation. This chain joins TRBV5-1 and TRBJ2-7; D gene uncertain. V was trimmed by 2 bases and J by 5 bases, leaving 11 bases between them. In germline, CDR1 is SGHRS, CDR2 YFSETQ. This CDR3 has 13 residues. The CDR3 DNA is TGCGCCAGCAGCTTAGATATTACGGACGAGCAGTACTTC. Protein: CASSLDITDEQYF.

The chain has TRBV7-8 and TRBJ2-7; a weak D match, TRBD1 (6 bases). CDR1 is SGHVS and CDR2 is FQNEAQ in the germline V gene. There are 13 residues in the CDR3. V dropped 1 base and J dropped 6 bases, with 10 bases sitting between them. The CDR3 DNA reads TGTGCCAGCAGCTTAGTACAGGGTGGCGAGCAGTACTTC. Its translation is CASSLVQGGEQYF.

The chain links TRBV7-9 to TRBJ1-2; D is possibly TRBD1 (5 bases). The germline gives CDR1 SEHNR, CDR2 FQNEAQ (reference sequence). Deletions cut 0 bases from V and 4 bases from J, with 12 bases between. The CDR3 extends over 15 amino acids. The CDR3 DNA follows: TGTGCCAGCAGCTTAGCTGTAGGGGCCGCCTATGGCTACACCTTC. Amino acids: CASSLAVGAAYGYTF.

This rearrangement joins TRBV7-9 to TRBJ1-1; 11 bases match TRBD1. The germline gives CDR1 SEHNR, CDR2 FQNEAQ (reference sequence). The CDR3 covers 15 residues. V lost 4 bases and J lost 6; bases outside the gene matches: 7. This chain's CDR3 is CASSYWTGGVSEAFF. CDR3 bases: TGTGCCAGCAGCTACTGGACAGGGGGCGTCTCTGAAGCTTTCTTT.

J is TRBJ2-7 and V is TRBV5-1; D not certain. The CDR3 contains 14 residues. Trimming removed 0 bases at V and 4 bases at J, with 11 bases between. The germline V gene has CDR1 SGHRS and CDR2 YFSETQ. The CDR3 sequence: CASSLALSRYEQYF. The DNA of the CDR3 is TGCGCCAGCAGCTTGGCGTTAAGCCGGTACGAGCAGTACTTC.

The chain is built from TRBV5-1 and TRBJ2-7, with D maybe TRBD2 (6 bases). The CDR3 is 15 residues long. Germline V gene sequence: CDR1 SGHRS, CDR2 YFSETQ. Trimming pared 4 bases from V and 0 bases from J, leaving 14 bases between. The CDR3 sequence is CASSPGLLSSYEQYV. The DNA of the CDR3 is TGCGCCAGCAGCCCGGGACTCTTAAGCTCCTACGAGCAGTACGTC.

The rearrangement uses TRBV6-4 and TRBJ2-5, with 12 bases lining up with TRBD1. The CDR3 sequence is 15 residues long. V dropped 2 bases and J dropped 4; count of bases not matched to a gene: 2. CDR1 and CDR2 from the germline V gene are MRHNA and SNTAGT. The CDR3 sequence is CASSDRDRGRETQYF. The CDR3 DNA reads as TGTGCCAGCAGTGACCGGGACAGGGGGCGAGAGACCCAGTACTTC.

The chain is built from TRBV27 and TRBJ2-7, with 9 bases identical to TRBD1. V lost 0 bases to trimming and J lost 5 bases; unmatched junction nucleotides: 2. The CDR3 covers 14 residues. Germline V CDR1 and CDR2: MNHEY, SMNVEV (reference sequence). The CDR3: CASSLSGQGDEQYV. CDR3 nucleotide sequence: TGTGCCAGCAGTTTATCGGGACAGGGCGACGAGCAGTACGTC.